This T cell receptor (beta chain) was captured in a study of T cells in Graves' hyperthyroidism and ophthalmopathy. RNA transcripts gave rise to amplified TCR beta CDR3 regions. First-round RT-PCR with HTBI primers amplified the TCR CDR3 region. TCRdb re-called the multiplex PCR reads through MiXCR, storing one row per CDR3 protein. The sample holds about 250,000 distinct CDR3 sequences, approximately 23% seen once. V lost 5 bases and J 0 bases, leaving 7 bases between the germline ends. The germline CDR1 and CDR2 sequences are SGHTA and FQGNSA. This CDR3 is 13 amino acids long. V usage is TRBV7-2 and J usage is TRBJ1-2; D is perhaps TRBD1 (5 bases). Specimen: blood. The TCR comes from a man aged 30 to 45 with Graves' ophthalmopathy. CDR3 sequence reads: CASSAQANYGYTF. In DNA form, the CDR3 reads TGTGCCAGCAGCGCACAGGCTAACTATGGCTACACCTTC. The full variable domain, rest sourced from reference TRBV7-2 and TRBJ1-2, is GAGVSQSPSNKVTEKGKDVELRCDPISGHTALYWYRQSLGQGLEFLIYFQGNSAPDKSGLPSDRFSAERTGGSVSTLTIQRTQQEDSAVYLCASSAQANYGYTFGSGTRLTVV.